The 5 T cell receptor beta chains below were found in one sample sequenced in a study of T cell clonality in common variable immunodeficiency. Sequencing used immunoSEQ multiplex PCR; TCRdb keeps in-frame clones, though not all of them. The sample includes about 47,000 clones, none of them occurring once. Sequencing was carried out using peripheral blood mononuclear cells. These receptors all stem from a person between 18 and 75 years old in good health.

For this clone: A much larger clone lies one base from this, so it may be a read error. The CDR3 goes on 3 residues after the read ends, and that part is filled in from the germline J gene. The rearrangement links TRBV2 to TRBJ2-2; 7 nucleotides match TRBD1. There are 15 residues in the CDR3. In germline, CDR1 is SNHLY, CDR2 FYNNEI. The CDR3: CASRGQRSGANVLFF. The covered CDR3 bases are TGTGCCAGCAGGGGACAGCGGTCTGGGGCCAACGTG.

This clone occurred many times. The read terminates 3 residues before the CDR3 end, so the remaining end is supplied by the germline J gene. The chain is built from TRBV19 and TRBJ1-5; D may be TRBD1 (5 bases). Germline V gene data show CDR1 as LNHDA and CDR2 as SQIVND (reference sequence). The CDR3 loop spans 13 amino acids. The germline V and J ends were trimmed by 5 bases and 7 bases, with 12 bases remaining between them. The CDR3 bases that were read are TGTGCCAGTAGTGATGAGGGGCTCCAGCCC. Translated: CASSDEGLQP. The CDR3 in its entirety is CASSDEGLQPQHF.

In its sample, this clone was seen many times. The read halts 3 residues ahead of the CDR3 end, with the missing end drawn from the germline J gene. The V and J genes are TRBV6-1 and TRBJ2-5, with D possibly matching TRBD2 (6 bases). Germline V lookup: CDR1 MNHNS, CDR2 SASEGT. This CDR3 contains 15 residues. The V gene lost 2 bases and the J gene lost 5 bases, with 15 bases spanning the gap. The CDR3 sequence: CASSETWQGGETQYF. Incomplete CDR3 DNA: TGTGCCAGCAGTGAAACTTGGCAGGGAGGCGAGACC.

The table lists this clone with many counts. With the read ending 3 residues before the CDR3 end, the germline J gene is used to fill in that end. This sequence joins TRBV20-1 and TRBJ1-6; 7 bases agree with TRBD1. The germline gives CDR1 DFQATT, CDR2 SNEGSKA (reference sequence). Trimming took 4 bases from V and 9 from J; bases not matched to a gene: 9. The CDR3 is 14 residues long. The CDR3 sequence is CSAKGQGVGSPLHF. The sequenced part of the CDR3 DNA is TGCAGTGCTAAGGGGCAGGGGGTAGGTTCACCC.

At least ten counts were recorded for this clone. Read coverage stops 3 residues before the CDR3 terminus; the germline J gene supplies the remainder. This chain uses TRBV30 with TRBJ2-7; no firm D call. Germline loops: CDR1 GTSNPN, CDR2 SVGIG (reference sequence). The CDR3 extends over 13 amino acids. Trimming cost V 2 bases and J 3 bases, with 11 bases left between them. The chain's CDR3 is CAWSYAPGYEQYF. Incomplete CDR3 DNA: TGTGCCTGGAGTTACGCCCCAGGCTACGAG.